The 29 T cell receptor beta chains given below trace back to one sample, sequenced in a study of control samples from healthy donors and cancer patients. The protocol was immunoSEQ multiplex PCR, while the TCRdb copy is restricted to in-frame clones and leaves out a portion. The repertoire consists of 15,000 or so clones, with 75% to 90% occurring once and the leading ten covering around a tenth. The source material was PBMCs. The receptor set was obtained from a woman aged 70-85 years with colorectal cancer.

The CDR3 DNA is TGTGCCAGCAGCGTAGAATCAGGAGGCTACGAGCAGTACTTC. This sequence encodes CASSVESGGYEQYF. The chain is built from TRBV9 and TRBJ2-7; D perhaps matches TRBD2 (5 bases). This CDR3 region has 14 residues. Germline V gene lookup returns CDR1 SGDLS and CDR2 YYNGEE. Trimming took 0 bases from V and 3 from J, leaving 10 bases between them.

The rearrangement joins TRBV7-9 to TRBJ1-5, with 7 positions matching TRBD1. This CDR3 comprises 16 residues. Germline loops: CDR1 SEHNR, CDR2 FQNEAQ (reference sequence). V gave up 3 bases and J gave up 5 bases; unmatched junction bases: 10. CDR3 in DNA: TGTGCCAGCAGCTTCAGCGACAGGGAGGCCGATCAGCCCCAGCATTTT. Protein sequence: CASSFSDREADQPQHF.

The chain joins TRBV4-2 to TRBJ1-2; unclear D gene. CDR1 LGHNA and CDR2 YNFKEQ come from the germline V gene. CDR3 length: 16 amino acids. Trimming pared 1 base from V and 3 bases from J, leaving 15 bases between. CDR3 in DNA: TGTGCCAGCAGCCAAGCCCGATCCTTTGGGGACTATGGCTACACCTTC. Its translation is CASSQARSFGDYGYTF.

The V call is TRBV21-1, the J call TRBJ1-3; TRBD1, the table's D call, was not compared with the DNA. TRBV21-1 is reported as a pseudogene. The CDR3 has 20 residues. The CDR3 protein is CASIRHRRGQKIFSGNTIYF. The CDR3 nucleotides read TGTGCCAGCATAAGACACCGCAGGGGACAGAAAATTTTCTCTGGAAACACCATATATTTT.

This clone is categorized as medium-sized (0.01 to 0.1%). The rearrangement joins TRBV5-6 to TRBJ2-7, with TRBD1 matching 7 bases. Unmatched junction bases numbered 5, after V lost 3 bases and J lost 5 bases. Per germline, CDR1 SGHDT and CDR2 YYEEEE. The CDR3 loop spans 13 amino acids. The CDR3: CASSWGTVNEQYF. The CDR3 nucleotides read TGTGCCAGCAGCTGGGGGACAGTCAACGAGCAGTACTTC.

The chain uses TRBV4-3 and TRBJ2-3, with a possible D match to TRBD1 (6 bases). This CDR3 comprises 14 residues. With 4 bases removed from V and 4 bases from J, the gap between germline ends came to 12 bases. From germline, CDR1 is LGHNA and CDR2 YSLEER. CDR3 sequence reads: CASSLYGGADTQYF. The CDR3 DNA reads TGCGCCAGCAGCCTTTATGGGGGCGCAGATACGCAGTATTTT.

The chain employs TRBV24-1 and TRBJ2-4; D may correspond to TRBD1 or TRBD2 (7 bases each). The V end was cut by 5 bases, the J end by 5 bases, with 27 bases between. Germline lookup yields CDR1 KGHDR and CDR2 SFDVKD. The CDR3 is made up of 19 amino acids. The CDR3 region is CATSASSGDAGGAQNIQYF. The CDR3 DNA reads TGTGCCACCAGTGCCTCGTCGGGAGACGCAGGGGGGGCCCAAAACATTCAGTACTTC.

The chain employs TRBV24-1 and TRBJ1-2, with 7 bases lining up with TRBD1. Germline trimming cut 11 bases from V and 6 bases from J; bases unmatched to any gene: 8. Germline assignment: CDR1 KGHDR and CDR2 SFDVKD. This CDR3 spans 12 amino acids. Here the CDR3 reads CAIRDREHGYTF. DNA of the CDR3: TGTGCCATAAGAGACAGGGAACATGGCTACACCTTC.

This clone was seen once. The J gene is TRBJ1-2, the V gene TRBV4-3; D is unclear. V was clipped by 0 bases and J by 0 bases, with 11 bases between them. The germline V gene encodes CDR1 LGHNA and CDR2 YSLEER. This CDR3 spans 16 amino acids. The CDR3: CASSQELGRPNYGYTF. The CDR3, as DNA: TGCGCCAGCAGCCAAGAATTGGGCCGGCCTAACTATGGCTACACCTTC.

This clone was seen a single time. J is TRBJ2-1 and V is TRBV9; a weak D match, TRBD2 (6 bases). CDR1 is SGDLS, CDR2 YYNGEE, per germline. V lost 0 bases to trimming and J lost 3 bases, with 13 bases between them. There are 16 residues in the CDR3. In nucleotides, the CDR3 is TGTGCCAGCAGCGTAGGGGGAGGTGGCGGCTACAATGAGCAGTTCTTC. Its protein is CASSVGGGGGYNEQFF.

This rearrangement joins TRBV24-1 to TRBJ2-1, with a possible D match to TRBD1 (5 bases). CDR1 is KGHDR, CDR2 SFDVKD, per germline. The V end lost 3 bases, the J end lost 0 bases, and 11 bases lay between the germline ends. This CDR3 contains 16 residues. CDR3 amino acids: CATSDGLRGSYNEQFF. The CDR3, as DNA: TGTGCCACCAGTGATGGCCTTAGGGGCTCCTACAATGAGCAGTTCTTC.

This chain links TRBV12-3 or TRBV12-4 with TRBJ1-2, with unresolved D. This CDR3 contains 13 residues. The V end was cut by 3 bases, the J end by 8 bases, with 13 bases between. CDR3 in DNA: TGTGCCAGCAGTTTGAATGTCGGGAGGGGCTACACCTTC. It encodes CASSLNVGRGYTF.

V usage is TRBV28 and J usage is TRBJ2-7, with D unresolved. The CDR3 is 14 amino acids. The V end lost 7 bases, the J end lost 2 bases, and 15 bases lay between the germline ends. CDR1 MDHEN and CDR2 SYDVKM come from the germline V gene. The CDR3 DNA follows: TGTGCCAGCACCTCTAGTACAGAGGCCTACGAGCAGTACTTC. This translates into CASTSSTEAYEQYF.

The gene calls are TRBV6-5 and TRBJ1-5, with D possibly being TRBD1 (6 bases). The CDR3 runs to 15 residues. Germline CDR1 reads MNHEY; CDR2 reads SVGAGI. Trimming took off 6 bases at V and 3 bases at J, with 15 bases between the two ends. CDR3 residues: CASRVRDNLNQPQHF. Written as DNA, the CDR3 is TGTGCCAGCAGGGTCCGGGACAACCTCAATCAGCCCCAGCATTTT.

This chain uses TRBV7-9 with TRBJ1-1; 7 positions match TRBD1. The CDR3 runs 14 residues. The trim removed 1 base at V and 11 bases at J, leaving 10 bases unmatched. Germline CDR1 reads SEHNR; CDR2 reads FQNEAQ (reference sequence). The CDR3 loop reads CASSLEARGVGAFF. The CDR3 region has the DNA TGTGCCAGCAGCTTAGAGGCCAGGGGGGTTGGGGCTTTCTTT.

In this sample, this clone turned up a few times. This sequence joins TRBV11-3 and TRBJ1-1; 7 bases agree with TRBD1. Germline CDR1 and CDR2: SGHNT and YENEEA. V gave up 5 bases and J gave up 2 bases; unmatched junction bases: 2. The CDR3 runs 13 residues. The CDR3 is CASSRDSNTEAFF. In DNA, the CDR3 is TGTGCCAGCAGCCGGGACAGCAACACTGAAGCTTTCTTT.

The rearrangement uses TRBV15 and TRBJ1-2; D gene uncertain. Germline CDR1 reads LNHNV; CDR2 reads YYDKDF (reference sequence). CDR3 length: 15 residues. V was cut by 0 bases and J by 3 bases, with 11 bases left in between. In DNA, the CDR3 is TGTGCCACCAGCAGAGATGTCGCCCCGGACTATGGCTACACCTTC. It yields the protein CATSRDVAPDYGYTF. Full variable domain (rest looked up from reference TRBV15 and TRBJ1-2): DAMVIQNPRYQVTQFGKPVTLSCSQTLNHNVMYWYQQKSSQAPKLLFHYYDKDFNNEADTPDNFQSRRPNTSFCFLDIRSPGLGDTAMYLCATSRDVAPDYGYTFGSGTRLTVV.

The DNA for the CDR3 is TGTGCCAGCAGCGCGTCTCGGACAGGGGTCGATGGCTACACCTTC. Amino acids: CASSASRTGVDGYTF. The gene calls are TRBV9 and TRBJ1-2; 9 nucleotides align to TRBD1. V was pared by 3 bases and J by 6 bases, with 9 bases of the junction left unmatched. The germline V gene has CDR1 SGDLS and CDR2 YYNGEE. The CDR3 spans 15 residues.

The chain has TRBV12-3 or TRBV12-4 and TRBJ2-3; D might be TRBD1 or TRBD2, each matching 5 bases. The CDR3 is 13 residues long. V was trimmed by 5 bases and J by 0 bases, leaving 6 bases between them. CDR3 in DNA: TGTGCCAGCAGTCGGGACAGCACAGATACGCAGTATTTT. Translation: CASSRDSTDTQYF.

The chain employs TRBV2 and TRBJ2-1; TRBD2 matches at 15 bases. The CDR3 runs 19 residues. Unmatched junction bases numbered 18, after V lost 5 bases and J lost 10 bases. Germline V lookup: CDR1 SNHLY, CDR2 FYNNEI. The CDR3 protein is CASSRGLAGGNESGGEQFF. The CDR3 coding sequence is TGTGCCAGCAGTAGGGGACTAGCGGGGGGCAACGAATCGGGAGGAGAGCAGTTCTTC.

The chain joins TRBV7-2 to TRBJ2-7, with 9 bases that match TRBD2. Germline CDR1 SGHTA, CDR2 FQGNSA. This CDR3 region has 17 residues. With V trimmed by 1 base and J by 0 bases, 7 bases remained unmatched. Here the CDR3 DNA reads TGTGCCAGCAGCTTAGGCTCTAGCGGGGATAGCTCCTACGAGCAGTACTTC. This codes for CASSLGSSGDSSYEQYF.

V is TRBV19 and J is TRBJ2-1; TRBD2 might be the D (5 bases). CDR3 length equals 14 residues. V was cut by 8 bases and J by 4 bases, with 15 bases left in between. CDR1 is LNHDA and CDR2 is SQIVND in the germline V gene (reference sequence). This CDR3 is CASWSGNFYNEQFF. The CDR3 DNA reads TGTGCCAGTTGGAGCGGAAATTTTTACAATGAGCAGTTCTTC.

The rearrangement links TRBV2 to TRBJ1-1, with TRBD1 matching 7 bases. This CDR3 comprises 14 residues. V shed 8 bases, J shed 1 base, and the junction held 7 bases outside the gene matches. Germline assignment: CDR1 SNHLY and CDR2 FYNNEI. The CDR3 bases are TGTGCCAGCCACCGGACAGGTCGGAACACTGAAGCTTTCTTT. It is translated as CASHRTGRNTEAFF.

As DNA, the CDR3 is TGTGCCAGCAGCTTAGGGGGAGGCAGGTACACTGAAGCTTTCTTT. It specifies CASSLGGGRYTEAFF. This chain joins TRBV11-3 and TRBJ1-1; D gene ambiguous. The CDR3 covers 15 residues. V was pared by 1 base and J by 3 bases, with 12 bases between. The germline V gene has CDR1 SGHNT and CDR2 YENEEA.

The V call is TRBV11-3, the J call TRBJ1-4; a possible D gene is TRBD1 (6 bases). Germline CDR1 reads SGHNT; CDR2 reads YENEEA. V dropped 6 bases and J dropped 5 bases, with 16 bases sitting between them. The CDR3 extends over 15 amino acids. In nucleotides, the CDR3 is TGTGCCAGCAGTGTTGACGGACAGCTCAATGAAAAACTGTTTTTT. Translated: CASSVDGQLNEKLFF.

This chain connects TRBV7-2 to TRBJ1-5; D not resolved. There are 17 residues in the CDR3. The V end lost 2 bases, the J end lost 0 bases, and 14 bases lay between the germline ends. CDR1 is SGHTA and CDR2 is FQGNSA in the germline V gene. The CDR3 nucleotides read TGTGCCAGCAGCTTATCTCGGGCCAAGGATAGCAATCAGCCCCAGCATTTT. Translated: CASSLSRAKDSNQPQHF.

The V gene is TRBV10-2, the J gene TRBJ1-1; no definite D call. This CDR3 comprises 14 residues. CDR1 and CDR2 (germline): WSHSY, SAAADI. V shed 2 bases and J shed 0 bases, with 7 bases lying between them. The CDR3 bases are TGCGCCAGCAGTGAGCAGACAATGAACACTGAAGCTTTCTTT. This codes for CASSEQTMNTEAFF.

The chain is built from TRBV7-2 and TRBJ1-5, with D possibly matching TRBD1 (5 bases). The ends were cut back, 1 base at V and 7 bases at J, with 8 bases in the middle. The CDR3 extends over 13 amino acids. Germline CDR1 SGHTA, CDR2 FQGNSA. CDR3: CASSLDQGQPQHF. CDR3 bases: TGTGCCAGCAGCTTAGATCAGGGACAGCCCCAGCATTTT.

CDR3 sequence: CASSPPGTRAPDTQYF. CDR3 bases: TGTGCCAGCTCACCACCGGGGACCAGGGCCCCAGATACGCAGTATTTT. The chain is built from TRBV18 and TRBJ2-3, with D perhaps matching TRBD1 or TRBD2 (5 bases each). CDR1 is KGHSH and CDR2 is LQKENI in the germline V gene. Trimming removed 0 bases at V and 4 bases at J, with 14 bases between. The CDR3 runs 16 residues.